The following is a T cell receptor beta chain sequence with its context. Its antigen is not known. Germline V gives CDR1 MDHEN, CDR2 SYDVKM. Trimming removed 5 bases from V and 0 bases from J, with 8 bases in between. The CDR3 has 14 residues. The data were taken from a study of cytomegalovirus exposure and HLA in healthy donors. Study results and limitations: Cytomegalovirus status was reportedly diagnosed by the classifier with high specificity and sensitivity. Overall, about 160 TCR beta chains were annotated as cytomegalovirus-associated. An analysis done earlier found most TCR beta V segments productive about 87% or about 30% of the time.

The PCR employed 60 Vbeta primers together with 13 Jbeta primers. Profiled with immunoSEQ multiplex PCR; TCRdb holds only in-frame clones, not every one. The sample gives approximately 150,000 clones, around 80% of which show up once; around 7% is in the top ten. This chain links TRBV28 with TRBJ1-3; D unresolved. The material sequenced was PBMCs. This clonotype was sampled from a woman aged 40 to 55 in good health and CMV-seropositive. CDR3 protein: CASSIISSGNTIYF. The CDR3 nucleotides are TGTGCCAGCAGTATCATCAGCTCTGGAAACACCATATATTTT.